Below, one T cell receptor (beta chain) is given with its context. Generated by immunoSEQ multiplex PCR, the TCRdb table keeps only in-frame clones and is missing some. The sample comprises tens of thousands of clones, roughly 90% of which are singletons, and roughly 7.8% rests with the top ten. The CDR3 sequence is 14 residues long. The germline V gene has CDR1 SGHRS and CDR2 YFSETQ. The trim removed 4 bases at V and 2 bases at J, leaving 6 bases unmatched. The data originate from a study of OX40 agonist ivuxolimab in advanced cancers. The specimen comprised CD4+ or CD8+ T cells sorted from blood, sampled in a trial of the OX40 agonist ivuxolimab. The V and J genes are TRBV5-1 and TRBJ2-7; 7 nucleotides agree with TRBD1. This sequence originates from an adult with an advanced solid tumor such as melanoma, head and neck, liver or kidney cancer. The CDR3 is CASSLTQGTYEQYF. In nucleotides, the CDR3 is TGCGCCAGCAGCCTCACACAGGGGACCTACGAGCAGTACTTC.